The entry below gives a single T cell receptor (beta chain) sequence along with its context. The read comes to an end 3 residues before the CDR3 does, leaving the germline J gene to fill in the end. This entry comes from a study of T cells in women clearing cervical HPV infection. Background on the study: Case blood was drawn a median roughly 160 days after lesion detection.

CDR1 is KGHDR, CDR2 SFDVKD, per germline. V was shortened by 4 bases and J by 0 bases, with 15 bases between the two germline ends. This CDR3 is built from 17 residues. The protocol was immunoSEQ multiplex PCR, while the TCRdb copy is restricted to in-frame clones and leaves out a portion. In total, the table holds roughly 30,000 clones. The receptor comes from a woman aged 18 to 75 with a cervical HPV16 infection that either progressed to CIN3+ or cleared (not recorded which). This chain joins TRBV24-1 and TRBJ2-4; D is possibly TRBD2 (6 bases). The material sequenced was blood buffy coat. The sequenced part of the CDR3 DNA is TGTGCCACCAGTGACCAGGGACTTCCCGGAGCCAAAAACATT. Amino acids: CATSDQGLPGAKNI. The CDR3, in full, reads CATSDQGLPGAKNIQYF.